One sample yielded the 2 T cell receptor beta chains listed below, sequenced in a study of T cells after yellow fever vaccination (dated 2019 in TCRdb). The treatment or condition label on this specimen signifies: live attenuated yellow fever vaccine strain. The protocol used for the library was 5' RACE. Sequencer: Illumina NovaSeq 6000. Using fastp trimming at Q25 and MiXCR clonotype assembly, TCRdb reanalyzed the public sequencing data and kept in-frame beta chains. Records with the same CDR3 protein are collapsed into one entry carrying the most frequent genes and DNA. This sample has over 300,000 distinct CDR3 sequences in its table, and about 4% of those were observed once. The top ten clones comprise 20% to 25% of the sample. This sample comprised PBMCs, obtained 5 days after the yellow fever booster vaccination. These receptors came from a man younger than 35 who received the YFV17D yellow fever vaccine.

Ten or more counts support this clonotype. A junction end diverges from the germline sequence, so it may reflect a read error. CDR3 bases: TGTGCCAGCAGCTTAGGGAGGGAGCTGTTTTTT. Translated: CASSLGRELFF. This rearrangement joins TRBV12-3 or TRBV12-4 to TRBJ2-2; D is unresolved. This CDR3 is 11 amino acids long.

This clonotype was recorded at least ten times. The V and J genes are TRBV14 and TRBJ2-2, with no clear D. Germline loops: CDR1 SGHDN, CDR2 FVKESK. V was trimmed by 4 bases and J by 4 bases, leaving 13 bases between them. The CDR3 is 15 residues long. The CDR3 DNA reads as TGTGCCAGCAGCCGAACACTCCGTGTCACCGGGGAGCTGTTTTTT. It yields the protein CASSRTLRVTGELFF.